Below, 24 T cell receptor beta chains from the same sample are listed, as sequenced in a study of T cells in Graves' hyperthyroidism and ophthalmopathy. Regions amplified from RNA transcripts were the TCR beta CDR3 regions. TCR CDR3 regions were first amplified by RT-PCR with HTBI primers. Each CDR3 protein gets one entry after TCRdb re-called the multiplex PCR reads with MiXCR. The profile shows around 500,000 distinct CDR3 sequences, 15% to 20% of them singletons. Sequencing was done on a sample of blood. Receptors were obtained from a woman in her 30s with Graves' ophthalmopathy.

This clonotype showed up many times. V and J are TRBV30 and TRBJ1-5, with D unclear. Trimming removed 2 bases from V and 3 bases from J, with 14 bases in between. This CDR3 spans 15 amino acids. Germline CDR1 is GTSNPN and CDR2 is SVGIG (reference sequence). CDR3 in amino acids: CAWSRLDGYNQPQHF. CDR3 bases: TGTGCCTGGAGTAGGCTAGACGGGTACAATCAGCCCCAGCATTTT.

This clonotype appeared many times. This chain uses TRBV7-9 with TRBJ2-7; D might be TRBD1 or TRBD2, each matching 5 bases. The germline gives CDR1 SEHNR, CDR2 FQNEAQ (reference sequence). V shed 5 bases and J shed 3 bases, with 14 bases lying between them. The CDR3 length is 14 residues. Written as DNA, the CDR3 is TGTGCCAGCAGCCCCAGGGACCGACGCTACGAGCAGTACTTC. It specifies CASSPRDRRYEQYF.

In this sample, this clonotype turned up many times. V gene TRBV6-6 combines with J gene TRBJ2-1; 13 bases line up with TRBD2. Germline CDR1 and CDR2: MNHNY and SVGAGI (reference sequence). This CDR3 contains 19 residues. Trimming at V came to 1 base and at J to 0 bases, leaving 6 bases not matched to a gene. CDR3 in DNA: TGTGCCAGCAGTTACTTACTAGCGGGAGGGCAAAGCTCCTACAATGAGCAGTTCTTC. Amino acids: CASSYLLAGGQSSYNEQFF.

This clonotype was detected only a few times. This sequence joins TRBV6-2 or TRBV6-3 and TRBJ2-2, with D possibly TRBD2 on 5 matching bases. The CDR3 contains 16 residues. Trimming took off 0 bases at V and 5 bases at J, with 13 bases between the two ends. Germline CDR1 and CDR2: MNHEY and SVGEGT. CDR3 DNA sequence: TGTGCCAGCAGTTACTCCGGACTGCAAAAGACCGGGGAGCTGTTTTTT. Amino acids: CASSYSGLQKTGELFF.

This chain uses TRBV9 with TRBJ1-3; D unresolved. Between the trimmed V and J ends, which lost 0 bases and 4 bases, there was a span of 8 bases. CDR1 is SGDLS and CDR2 is YYNGEE in the germline V gene. This CDR3 has 14 amino acids. The CDR3 sequence: CASSVDTKGNTIYF. CDR3 sequence (DNA): TGTGCCAGCAGCGTAGATACAAAAGGAAACACCATATATTTT.

This clonotype has at least ten counts. V usage is TRBV6-2 or TRBV6-3 and J usage is TRBJ2-5; TRBD2 matches 8 bases. Germline CDR1 is MNHEY and CDR2 is SVGEGT. V lost 4 bases and J lost 2; bases outside the gene matches: 15. The CDR3 covers 18 residues. In nucleotides, the CDR3 is TGTGCCAGCAGTTTTTCCAAGAAACTAGCGGCCAAACAAGAGACCCAGTACTTC. This gives the protein CASSFSKKLAAKQETQYF.

This clonotype was detected only a few times. The genes are TRBV20-1 and TRBJ2-7; TRBD1 is a possible D gene (5 bases). V lost 5 bases and J 2 bases, leaving 10 bases between the germline ends. Germline CDR1 DFQATT, CDR2 SNEGSKA (reference sequence). There are 12 residues in the CDR3. CDR3 nucleotide sequence: TGCAGTGCTGGACAAGGACCCTACGAGCAGTACTTC. It specifies CSAGQGPYEQYF.

This chain links TRBV20-1 with TRBJ2-3; D is unresolved. The V gene's germline CDR1 is DFQATT and CDR2 SNEGSKA (reference sequence). CDR3 length equals 14 residues. V gave up 7 bases and J gave up 3 bases, with 17 bases separating them. CDR3: CSVSIWGFTDTQYF. CDR3 in DNA: TGCAGTGTTTCTATTTGGGGTTTTACAGATACGCAGTATTTT.

The table lists this clonotype with many counts. The genes are TRBV28 and TRBJ1-5; TRBD1 aligns across 9 bases. The germline gives CDR1 MDHEN, CDR2 SYDVKM. V shed 4 bases and J 0 bases; nucleotides not matched to a gene: 19. This CDR3 contains 21 residues. CDR3 loop: CASSSTNVTGGTYYSNQPQHF. CDR3 nucleotides: TGTGCCAGCAGTTCGACTAATGTAACAGGGGGCACCTACTATAGCAATCAGCCCCAGCATTTT.

This rearrangement joins TRBV9 to TRBJ2-3; 7 nucleotides agree with TRBD1. CDR1 is SGDLS, CDR2 YYNGEE, per germline. This CDR3 comprises 14 residues. V lost 3 bases, J lost 4 bases, and 5 bases stayed unmatched. CDR3 nucleotide sequence: TGTGCCAGCAGCGGCGCTACAGGGGCAGATACGCAGTATTTT. It is translated as CASSGATGADTQYF.

This rearrangement joins TRBV28 to TRBJ1-5, with D uncertain. This CDR3 has 15 amino acids. Germline CDR1 is MDHEN and CDR2 is SYDVKM. Trimming pared 1 base from V and 4 bases from J, leaving 11 bases between. The CDR3 DNA is TGTGCCAGCAGTTTATTCAGGTTTGTTAATCAGCCCCAGCATTTT. Translated, it gives CASSLFRFVNQPQHF.

This clonotype has at least ten counts. This chain uses TRBV2 with TRBJ1-1; 11 bases map to TRBD1. The V segment lost 10 bases and the J segment 5 bases; nucleotides outside the gene matches: 12. CDR1 is SNHLY, CDR2 FYNNEI, per germline. The CDR3 extends over 15 amino acids. The CDR3 region is CAIPGTGGARTEAFF. DNA for the CDR3: TGTGCCATCCCCGGGACAGGGGGTGCGAGAACTGAAGCTTTCTTT.

This clonotype has a count of ten or more. This chain links TRBV6-5 with TRBJ2-1; TRBD2 matches at 8 bases. The V and J ends lost 0 bases and 9 bases, in that order; junction bases with no gene match: 7. CDR1 and CDR2 from the germline V gene are MNHEY and SVGAGI. This CDR3 is 15 amino acids long. Here the CDR3 reads CASSYSNSGITEQFF. The CDR3, as DNA: TGTGCCAGCAGTTACTCTAATAGCGGGATAACTGAGCAGTTCTTC.

This clonotype appeared many times. The chain uses TRBV18 and TRBJ1-1; D unresolved. V was cut by 3 bases and J by 4 bases, with 12 bases left in between. CDR3 length: 14 amino acids. Per germline, CDR1 KGHSH and CDR2 LQKENI. For the CDR3, the DNA is TGTGCCAGCTCACCGGGCACGGAAGGCACTGAAGCTTTCTTT. It is translated as CASSPGTEGTEAFF.

This clonotype was detected a few times. The J gene is TRBJ2-7, the V gene TRBV27, with D tentatively TRBD1 (6 bases). Trimming cost V 8 bases and J 5 bases, with 13 bases left between them. Germline CDR1 and CDR2: MNHEY and SMNVEV (reference sequence). The length of the CDR3 is 12 residues. Written as DNA, the CDR3 is TGTGCCAGCGGCACCAGGGGCGACGAGCAGTACTTC. The encoded protein is CASGTRGDEQYF.

The table lists this clonotype with a few counts. V gene TRBV7-9 combines with J gene TRBJ2-1; 7 bases match TRBD2. The CDR3 sequence is 16 residues long. V was clipped by 3 bases and J by 8 bases; unmatched bases: 13. Germline V gene lookup returns CDR1 SEHNR and CDR2 FQNEAQ (reference sequence). For the CDR3, the DNA is TGTGCCAGCAGCTTTCTAGCGGATACTTTACGGGATGAGCAGTTCTTC. Translating gives CASSFLADTLRDEQFF. Full variable domain (outside the CDR3, taken from reference TRBV7-9 and TRBJ2-1): DTGVSQNPRHKITKRGQNVTFRCDPISEHNRLYWYRQTLGQGPEFLTYFQNEAQLEKSRLLSDRFSAERPKGSFSTLEIQRTEQGDSAMYLCASSFLADTLRDEQFFGPGTRLTVL.

This clonotype was observed at least ten times. Here the CDR3 reads CSALDGGSYNEQFF. DNA for the CDR3: TGCAGTGCTCTCGACGGGGGCTCCTACAATGAGCAGTTCTTC. This chain links TRBV20-1 with TRBJ2-1, with D perhaps TRBD2 (6 bases). Germline assignment: CDR1 DFQATT and CDR2 SNEGSKA (reference sequence). The ends were cut back, 5 bases at V and 0 bases at J, with 11 bases in the middle. The CDR3 covers 14 residues.

This clonotype was counted many times. This sequence joins TRBV11-3 and TRBJ2-6; D is ambiguous. Deletions cut 4 bases from V and 1 base from J, with 5 bases between. Germline V gene lookup returns CDR1 SGHNT and CDR2 YENEEA. The CDR3 extends over 14 amino acids. CDR3 DNA: TGTGCCAGCAGCTATAGGTCTGGGGCCAACGTCCTGACTTTC. It yields the protein CASSYRSGANVLTF.

This clonotype was counted a few times. The chain carries TRBV19 and TRBJ1-1; D remains ambiguous. V was pared by 1 base and J by 0 bases, with 15 bases between. CDR1 LNHDA and CDR2 SQIVND come from the germline V gene (reference sequence). This CDR3 region has 17 residues. CDR3 sequence: CASSIGTAPTMNTEAFF. CDR3 bases: TGTGCCAGTAGTATAGGGACGGCTCCAACGATGAACACTGAAGCTTTCTTT.

This clonotype came up a few times. The CDR3: CSARGQGSINQPQHF. CDR3 nucleotides: TGCAGTGCTAGAGGTCAGGGGTCCATCAATCAGCCCCAGCATTTT. The rearrangement links TRBV20-1 to TRBJ1-5; D perhaps matches TRBD1 (6 bases). The CDR3 runs to 15 residues. Germline assignment: CDR1 DFQATT and CDR2 SNEGSKA (reference sequence). The ends were cut back, 1 base at V and 3 bases at J, with 13 bases in the middle.

This clonotype has a handful of counts. The chain employs TRBV15 and TRBJ2-2, with 11 positions matching TRBD2. Unmatched junction bases numbered 3, after V lost 0 bases and J lost 3 bases. Per germline, CDR1 LNHNV and CDR2 YYDKDF (reference sequence). The CDR3 has 17 residues. The CDR3 reads CATSRDGTSGYTGELFF. The DNA for the CDR3 is TGTGCCACCAGCAGAGATGGGACTAGCGGTTACACCGGGGAGCTGTTTTTT. Based on the CDR3 plus reference TRBV15 and TRBJ2-2, the full variable domain is DAMVIQNPRYQVTQFGKPVTLSCSQTLNHNVMYWYQQKSSQAPKLLFHYYDKDFNNEADTPDNFQSRRPNTSFCFLDIRSPGLGDTAMYLCATSRDGTSGYTGELFFGEGSRLTVL.

The chain uses TRBV11-2 and TRBJ2-1; possibly TRBD2 for D (6 bases). V was pared by 5 bases and J by 9 bases, with 14 bases between. The CDR3 covers 13 residues. CDR1 SGHAT and CDR2 FQNNGV come from the germline V gene. CDR3 region: CASSPTSIGEQFF. CDR3 nucleotide sequence: TGTGCCAGCAGCCCTACTAGCATTGGTGAGCAGTTCTTC.

In its sample, this clonotype was seen many times. This chain uses TRBV5-1 with TRBJ2-7; 10 bases agree with TRBD1. This CDR3 comprises 16 residues. Germline V lookup: CDR1 SGHRS, CDR2 YFSETQ. V lost 1 base to trimming and J lost 5 bases; unmatched junction nucleotides: 9. CDR3 DNA sequence: TGCGCCAGCAGCTTGAGCCACCGGGACAGGGGAGACGAGCAGTACTTC. Its translation is CASSLSHRDRGDEQYF.

In its sample, this clonotype was seen many times. The CDR3 loop reads CSANRPINSPLHF. DNA for the CDR3: TGCAGTGCTAATCGTCCGATCAATTCACCCCTCCACTTT. The chain recombines TRBV20-1 with TRBJ1-6; the D is unclear. The CDR3 runs 13 residues. Deletions cut 4 bases from V and 7 bases from J, with 11 bases between. CDR1 is DFQATT, CDR2 SNEGSKA, per germline (reference sequence).